These 29 T cell receptor beta chains share one sample of origin, sequenced in a study of graft-versus-host responses after intestinal transplantation. TCRdb keeps only in-frame clones here, not all; method: immunoSEQ multiplex PCR. The sample consists of more than 45,000 clones, approximately 90% of them appearing once. The specimen comprised PBMCs, sampled roughly 120 days after intestinal transplantation. These receptors all stem from a human patient who received an intestinal transplant, so some T cells may come from the graft donor.

The chain is built from TRBV21-1 and TRBJ2-1; TRBD1 is taken as the D call from the table, unchecked against the DNA. TRBV21-1 is labeled a pseudogene. The CDR3 has 17 amino acids. CDR3 DNA sequence: TGTGCCAGCAGCAAAGGGCCGGACAGGGATGGGTACAATGAGCAGTTCTTC. Amino acids: CASSKGPDRDGYNEQFF.

This chain connects TRBV9 to TRBJ2-7, with 8 bases that match TRBD1. CDR1 and CDR2 from the germline V gene are SGDLS and YYNGEE. The CDR3 runs to 15 residues. V shed 1 base, J shed 1 base, and the junction held 4 bases outside the gene matches. Here the CDR3 DNA reads TGTGCCAGCAGCGTAACTGACAGGGGTTCCTACGAGCAGTACTTC. Translating gives CASSVTDRGSYEQYF.

The J gene is TRBJ2-1, the V gene TRBV4-2; TRBD2 might be the D (6 bases). Germline V gene sequence: CDR1 LGHNA, CDR2 YNFKEQ. This CDR3 has 16 residues. The V end lost 0 bases, the J end lost 5 bases, and 14 bases lay between the germline ends. The CDR3 loop reads CASSQDKTSRDNEQFF. In nucleotides, the CDR3 is TGTGCCAGCAGCCAAGATAAAACTAGCCGGGACAATGAGCAGTTCTTC.

This rearrangement joins TRBV11-3 to TRBJ2-7, with 13 bases lining up with TRBD2. V trimming: 4 bases; J trimming: 6 bases; junction bases outside the gene matches: 6. Germline loops: CDR1 SGHNT, CDR2 YENEEA. CDR3 length: 15 residues. In nucleotides, the CDR3 is TGTGCCAGCAGCTGGACTAGCGGGGGACCCTCCGAGCAGTACTTC. Translation gives CASSWTSGGPSEQYF.

This sequence joins TRBV4-1 and TRBJ1-3, with D tentatively TRBD1 (5 bases). Looked up from germline, CDR1 is MGHRA and CDR2 is YSYEKL. This CDR3 region has 17 residues. The ends were cut back, 1 base at V and 0 bases at J, with 13 bases in the middle. The CDR3 nucleotides read TGCGCCAGCAGCCAAGTGGCAGGGCTCCTCTCTGGAAACACCATATATTTT. This translates into CASSQVAGLLSGNTIYF.

This clone was counted once. The rearrangement uses TRBV28 and TRBJ2-7; perhaps TRBD2 as D (5 bases). This CDR3 region has 13 residues. Germline V gives CDR1 MDHEN, CDR2 SYDVKM. The V gene lost 6 bases and the J gene lost 0 bases, with 9 bases spanning the gap. The CDR3, as DNA: TGTGCCAGCAGCCCTCGGGGCTCCTACGAGCAGTACTTC. Encoded protein: CASSPRGSYEQYF. Together with reference TRBV28 and TRBJ2-7, the CDR3 gives the full variable domain: DVKVTQSSRYLVKRTGEKVFLECVQDMDHENMFWYRQDPGLGLRLIYFSYDVKMKEKGDIPEGYSVSREKKERFSLILESASTNQTSMYLCASSPRGSYEQYFGPGTRLTVT.

The rearrangement links TRBV5-3 to TRBJ2-7; TRBD2 matches at 11 bases. TRBV5-3 is annotated as an ORF whose role is uncertain. This CDR3 region has 17 residues. The V and J ends lost 0 bases and 5 bases, in that order; junction bases with no gene match: 10. In DNA form, the CDR3 reads TGTGCCAGAAGCTTGGATCTAGCGGGAGGTTTGTTCGACGAGCAGTACTTC. Translation: CARSLDLAGGLFDEQYF.

The V gene is TRBV18, the J gene TRBJ2-7; D possibly corresponds to TRBD1 (6 bases). CDR1 is KGHSH and CDR2 is LQKENI in the germline V gene. This CDR3 has 14 amino acids. Trimming left V 2 bases short and J 3 bases short, with 11 bases between. This CDR3 is CASSPRDRNYEQYF. The CDR3, as DNA: TGTGCCAGCTCACCAAGAGACAGGAACTACGAGCAGTACTTC.

This clone was detected a few times. The V and J genes are TRBV23-1 and TRBJ2-4; D remains unclear. TRBV23-1 belongs to the ORF category, with a function that is uncertain. Trimming pared 0 bases from V and 1 base from J, leaving 4 bases between. The CDR3 runs to 14 residues. Here the CDR3 DNA reads TGCGCCAGCAGTCAATCACAGGCCAAAAACATTCAGTACTTC. Translation: CASSQSQAKNIQYF.

This clone was seen once. The chain combines TRBV4-1 with TRBJ1-2, with unresolved D. Deletions cut 3 bases from V and 4 bases from J, with 15 bases between. Germline loops: CDR1 MGHRA, CDR2 YSYEKL. CDR3 length: 15 residues. The CDR3 bases are TGCGCCAGCAGCCACGGGCGCCTAGGGTTCTATGGCTACACCTTC. This sequence encodes CASSHGRLGFYGYTF.

The chain joins TRBV6-5 to TRBJ2-5, with D possibly TRBD2 on 5 matching bases. V lost 7 bases, J lost 3 bases, and 15 bases lay in between. The germline CDR1 and CDR2 sequences are MNHEY and SVGAGI. This CDR3 region has 14 residues. The CDR3 protein is CASTSGFAEETQYF. The CDR3 region has the DNA TGTGCCAGCACCTCGGGGTTTGCAGAAGAGACCCAGTACTTC.

There are a few counts of this clone. Within the sample, other DNA sequences also encode this same CDR3. The chain is built from TRBV5-1 and TRBJ2-7; D unresolved. The CDR3 has 12 amino acids. V lost 0 bases to trimming and J lost 2 bases, with 3 bases between them. Germline values: CDR1 SGHRS, CDR2 YFSETQ. Here the CDR3 DNA reads TGCGCCAGCAGCTTGGGTACCTACGAGCAGTACTTC. Translating it yields CASSLGTYEQYF.

As DNA, the CDR3 is TGTGCCAGCAGCGTCGGGGCTGGGGCATCCTACGAGCAGTACTTC. Amino acid sequence: CASSVGAGASYEQYF. V usage is TRBV9 and J usage is TRBJ2-7; either TRBD1 or TRBD2 may fit D (5 bases each). The V and J ends lost 2 bases and 1 base respectively, with 13 bases between them. Germline values: CDR1 SGDLS, CDR2 YYNGEE. The CDR3 consists of 15 residues. Drawing the rest from reference TRBV9 and TRBJ2-7, the complete variable domain is DSGVTQTPKHLITATGQRVTLRCSPRSGDLSVYWYQQSLDQGLQFLIQYYNGEERAKGNILERFSAQQFPDLHSELNLSSLELGDSALYFCASSVGAGASYEQYFGPGTRLTVT.

The chain combines TRBV18 with TRBJ2-3; either TRBD1 or TRBD2 may supply D (5 bases each). V lost 3 bases to trimming and J lost 4 bases, with 14 bases between them. Germline V gene lookup returns CDR1 KGHSH and CDR2 LQKENI. This CDR3 spans 15 amino acids. The CDR3 is CASSPLLGAADTQYF. Written as DNA, the CDR3 is TGTGCCAGCTCACCCCTACTAGGGGCGGCAGATACGCAGTATTTT.

The gene calls are TRBV7-9 and TRBJ2-5; a weak D match, TRBD2 (6 bases). The CDR3 runs 15 residues. CDR1 is SEHNR and CDR2 is FQNEAQ in the germline V gene (reference sequence). Trimming removed 5 bases at V and 5 bases at J, with 18 bases between. Here the CDR3 reads CASSPKAREFETQYF. The CDR3 bases are TGTGCCAGCAGCCCGAAGGCCCGGGAGTTCGAGACCCAGTACTTC.

The CDR3 sequence is CASSYSRGRGGTEAFF. The DNA of the CDR3 is TGTGCCAGCAGTTACTCGAGGGGGCGCGGGGGCACTGAAGCTTTCTTT. The chain links TRBV6-6 to TRBJ1-1, with 7 nucleotides matching TRBD1. CDR1 MNHNY and CDR2 SVGAGI come from the germline V gene (reference sequence). The trim removed 0 bases at V and 4 bases at J, leaving 8 bases unmatched. This CDR3 is built from 16 residues.

The gene calls are TRBV5-4 and TRBJ2-5; D is unclear. The germline V gene has CDR1 SGHNT and CDR2 YYREEE (reference sequence). The V end lost 0 bases, the J end lost 2 bases, and 5 bases lay between the germline ends. This CDR3 has 13 amino acids. For the CDR3, the DNA is TGTGCCAGCAGCTTGGCCAGTCAAGAGACCCAGTACTTC. As protein: CASSLASQETQYF.

The CDR3 region is CASSYDSGDTQYF. The CDR3 DNA is TGTGCCAGCAGTTACGACTCCGGAGATACGCAGTATTTT. V usage is TRBV6-6 and J usage is TRBJ2-3; D is undetermined. The length of the CDR3 is 13 residues. Trimming took off 2 bases at V and 5 bases at J, with 8 bases between the two ends. Germline V gives CDR1 MNHNY, CDR2 SVGAGI (reference sequence).

The chain combines TRBV29-1 with TRBJ2-5, with D uncertain. The V and J ends lost 5 bases and 2 bases respectively, with 9 bases between them. CDR1 and CDR2 from the germline V gene are SQVTM and ANQGSEA. The CDR3 runs 12 residues. DNA of the CDR3: TGCAGCGTTTCACCTATACAAGAGACCCAGTACTTC. Amino acid sequence: CSVSPIQETQYF.

V gene TRBV5-1 combines with J gene TRBJ1-6; 8 bases fit TRBD1. The CDR3 totals 18 residues. The germline V gene has CDR1 SGHRS and CDR2 YFSETQ. V dropped 4 bases and J dropped 1; count of bases not matched to a gene: 10. This CDR3 is CASSPTPGGDSYNSPLHF. CDR3 nucleotides: TGCGCCAGCAGCCCCACCCCAGGGGGCGATTCCTATAATTCACCCCTCCACTTT.

The genes are TRBV29-1 and TRBJ2-1; no reliable D call. Germline V lookup: CDR1 SQVTM, CDR2 ANQGSEA. The CDR3 consists of 13 residues. Trimming removed 3 bases at V and 6 bases at J, with 12 bases between. As DNA, the CDR3 is TGCAGCGTTGATATCCTAGATGGCAATGAGCAGTTCTTC. It yields the protein CSVDILDGNEQFF.

V is TRBV28 and J is TRBJ1-5; the D is unclear. The germline V gene encodes CDR1 MDHEN and CDR2 SYDVKM. This CDR3 is 16 amino acids long. The V end lost 2 bases, the J end lost 2 bases, and 13 bases lay between the germline ends. The CDR3 loop reads CASSLAWVGGNQPQHF. The CDR3 nucleotides read TGTGCCAGCAGTTTAGCGTGGGTTGGTGGCAATCAGCCCCAGCATTTT. The whole variable domain, filled in from reference TRBV28 and TRBJ1-5, reads DVKVTQSSRYLVKRTGEKVFLECVQDMDHENMFWYRQDPGLGLRLIYFSYDVKMKEKGDIPEGYSVSREKKERFSLILESASTNQTSMYLCASSLAWVGGNQPQHFGDGTRLSIL.

V and J are TRBV4-1 and TRBJ2-3; 9 bases line up with TRBD2. The germline gives CDR1 MGHRA, CDR2 YSYEKL. The V gene end was trimmed by 1 base and the J gene end by 2 bases; junction bases not matched to a gene: 4. This CDR3 spans 16 amino acids. The CDR3 spells CASSQGAGGVTDTQYF. The CDR3 DNA follows: TGCGCCAGCAGCCAAGGAGCGGGGGGAGTCACAGATACGCAGTATTTT.

This clone turned up a few times. This sequence joins TRBV9 and TRBJ2-6; D remains unclear. V gave up 2 bases and J gave up 0 bases, with 6 bases separating them. The CDR3 runs to 15 residues. The germline gives CDR1 SGDLS, CDR2 YYNGEE. In nucleotides, the CDR3 is TGTGCCAGCAGCGTCACAGACTCTGGGGCCAACGTCCTGACTTTC. Translation gives CASSVTDSGANVLTF.

This chain connects TRBV5-1 to TRBJ1-2, with D unclear. Germline assignment: CDR1 SGHRS and CDR2 YFSETQ. This CDR3 comprises 13 residues. Trimming cost V 4 bases and J 7 bases, with 14 bases left between them. CDR3 in DNA: TGCGCCAGCAGCGACAACAATGAAATTGGCTACACCTTC. Amino acids: CASSDNNEIGYTF.

The chain recombines TRBV19 with TRBJ1-1; TRBD1 might be the D (5 bases). Trimming pared 5 bases from V and 7 bases from J, leaving 14 bases between. The CDR3 covers 13 residues. The germline V gene encodes CDR1 LNHDA and CDR2 SQIVND (reference sequence). The CDR3 here is CASSVQGGGEAFF. DNA for the CDR3: TGTGCCAGTAGTGTCCAGGGTGGGGGTGAAGCTTTCTTT.

This clone was detected only once. The chain couples TRBV28 to TRBJ1-4; 10 bases are a match to TRBD1. Trimming at V came to 5 bases and at J to 8 bases, leaving 8 bases not matched to a gene. The CDR3 has 15 amino acids. Germline V gene data show CDR1 as MDHEN and CDR2 as SYDVKM. This CDR3 reads CASSPLGTGVEKLFF. The CDR3 region has the DNA TGTGCCAGCAGTCCCCTCGGGACAGGGGTCGAAAAACTGTTTTTT.

V gene TRBV6-1 combines with J gene TRBJ1-2; 8 bases are a match to TRBD1. The length of the CDR3 is 14 residues. The V segment lost 5 bases and the J segment 8 bases; nucleotides outside the gene matches: 10. Germline CDR1 and CDR2: MNHNS and SASEGT. CDR3 loop: CASSQRQGSTGYTF. CDR3 in DNA: TGTGCCAGCAGTCAAAGACAGGGGTCTACGGGCTACACCTTC.

This clone was counted a single time. In DNA form, the CDR3 reads TGTGCCAGCAGCTTGCGGCTAGCGGGAGGGGACTACGAGCAGTACTTC. It encodes CASSLRLAGGDYEQYF. The rearrangement uses TRBV5-4 and TRBJ2-7, with TRBD2 matching over 12 bases. CDR1 is SGHNT and CDR2 is YYREEE in the germline V gene (reference sequence). V was clipped by 1 base and J by 3 bases; unmatched bases: 5. The CDR3 spans 16 residues.